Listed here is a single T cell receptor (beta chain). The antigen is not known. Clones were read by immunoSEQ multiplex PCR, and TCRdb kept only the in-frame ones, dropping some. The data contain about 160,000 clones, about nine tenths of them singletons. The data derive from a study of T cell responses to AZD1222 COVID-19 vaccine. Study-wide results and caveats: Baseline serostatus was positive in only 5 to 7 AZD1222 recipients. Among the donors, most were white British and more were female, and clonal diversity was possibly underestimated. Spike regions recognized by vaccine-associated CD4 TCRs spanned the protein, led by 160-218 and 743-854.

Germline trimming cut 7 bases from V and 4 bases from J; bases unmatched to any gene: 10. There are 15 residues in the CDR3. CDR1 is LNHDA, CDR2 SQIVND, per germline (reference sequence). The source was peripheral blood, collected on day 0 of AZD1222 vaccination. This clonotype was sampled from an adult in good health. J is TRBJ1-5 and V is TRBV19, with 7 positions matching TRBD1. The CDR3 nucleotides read TGTGCCAGTACGGGGACAGCACGAGGTAATCAGCCCCAGCATTTT. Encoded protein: CASTGTARGNQPQHF.